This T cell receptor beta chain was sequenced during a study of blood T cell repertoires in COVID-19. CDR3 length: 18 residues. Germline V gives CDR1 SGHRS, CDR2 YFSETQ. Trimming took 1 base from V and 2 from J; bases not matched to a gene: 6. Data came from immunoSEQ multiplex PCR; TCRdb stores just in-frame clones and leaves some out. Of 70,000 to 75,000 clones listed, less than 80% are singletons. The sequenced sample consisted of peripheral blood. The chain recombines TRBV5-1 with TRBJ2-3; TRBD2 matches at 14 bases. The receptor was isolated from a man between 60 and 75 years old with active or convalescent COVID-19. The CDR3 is CASSLPRTSGGPTDTQYF. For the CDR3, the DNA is TGCGCCAGCAGCTTGCCTCGGACTAGCGGGGGGCCCACAGATACGCAGTATTTT.